This TCR beta chain was found in a study of shared clonotypes between healthy human individuals. HIV-negative, healthy adults without recent acute infections or vaccinations were the donors. Details on this clone: Its antigen remains unknown. This sample also contains other DNA sequences that code for the same CDR3.

Clones were read by immunoSEQ multiplex PCR, and TCRdb kept only the in-frame ones, dropping some. The repertoire holds approximately 99,000 clones, with over 65% as singletons. General study points: All-four-donor shared clonotypes had higher generation probabilities than non-shared clonotypes did. Donor scarcity curtailed the genetic and exposure-history diversity represented herein.

The CDR3 is made up of 14 amino acids. CDR1 is LNHDA and CDR2 is SQIVND in the germline V gene (reference sequence). Trimming shortened V by 2 bases and J by 4 bases, and 9 bases separated the two germline ends. The source of this sequence is a woman in her thirties in good health. The sequencing input was memory CD8+ T cells sorted from blood. Subset noted: CD45RO+ cells pooled with CCR7-negative TemRA cells. This chain links TRBV19 with TRBJ1-5; a weak D match, TRBD1 (6 bases). CDR3 DNA: TGTGCCAGTAGTATATGGACAGAAAATCAGCCCCAGCATTTT. Amino acids: CASSIWTENQPQHF.